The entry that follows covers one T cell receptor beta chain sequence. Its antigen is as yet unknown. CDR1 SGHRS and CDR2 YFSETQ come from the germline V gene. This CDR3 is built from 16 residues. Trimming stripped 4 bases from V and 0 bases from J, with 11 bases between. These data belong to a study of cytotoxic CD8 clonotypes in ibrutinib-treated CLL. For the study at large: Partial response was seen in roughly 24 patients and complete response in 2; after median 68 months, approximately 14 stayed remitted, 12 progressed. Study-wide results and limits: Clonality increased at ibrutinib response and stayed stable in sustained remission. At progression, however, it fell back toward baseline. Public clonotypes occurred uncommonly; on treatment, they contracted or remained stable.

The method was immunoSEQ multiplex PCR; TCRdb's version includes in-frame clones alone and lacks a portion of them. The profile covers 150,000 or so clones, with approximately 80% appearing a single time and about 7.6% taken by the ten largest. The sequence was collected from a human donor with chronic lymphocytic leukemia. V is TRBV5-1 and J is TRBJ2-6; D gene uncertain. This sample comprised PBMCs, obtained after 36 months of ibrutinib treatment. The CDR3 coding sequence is TGCGCCAGCAGCCCCGTTTTAGGCTCTGGGGCCAACGTCCTGACTTTC. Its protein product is CASSPVLGSGANVLTF. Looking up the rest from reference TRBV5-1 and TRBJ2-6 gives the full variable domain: KAGVTQTPRYLIKTRGQQVTLSCSPISGHRSVSWYQQTPGQGLQFLFEYFSETQRNKGNFPGRFSGRQFSNSRSEMNVSTLELGDSALYLCASSPVLGSGANVLTFGAGSRLTVL.